The 32 T cell receptor beta chains reported below all come from one sample, sequenced in a study of OX40 agonist ivuxolimab in advanced cancers. TCRdb keeps only in-frame clones here, not all; method: immunoSEQ multiplex PCR. The sample lists about 21,000 clones; about 80% were seen once. The sequencing here drew on CD4+ or CD8+ T cells sorted from blood, taken in a trial of the OX40 agonist ivuxolimab. These receptors were collected from an adult with an advanced solid tumor such as melanoma, head and neck, liver or kidney cancer.

The chain joins TRBV18 to TRBJ2-2; 8 bases map to TRBD2. J gave up 7 bases and V 3 bases, and 7 bases lay outside the gene matches. CDR1 and CDR2 from the germline V gene are KGHSH and LQKENI. This CDR3 region has 15 residues. The CDR3: CASSPELAVDGELFF. The CDR3 DNA reads as TGTGCCAGCTCACCGGAACTAGCGGTGGACGGGGAGCTGTTTTTT.

The CDR3 sequence: CASNPGTANTEAFF. Written as DNA, the CDR3 is TGCGCCAGCAACCCAGGGACGGCGAACACTGAAGCTTTCTTT. The chain carries TRBV4-3 and TRBJ1-1; a weak D match, TRBD1 (5 bases). Between the trimmed V and J ends, which lost 7 bases and 1 base, there was a span of 13 bases. The germline CDR1 and CDR2 sequences are LGHNA and YSLEER. This CDR3 region has 14 residues.

This clone was seen just once. V is TRBV28 and J is TRBJ1-4; 10 bases are a match to TRBD1. Trimming removed 5 bases from V and 5 bases from J; junction bases left unmatched: 5. The CDR3 is made up of 15 amino acids. Germline V CDR1 and CDR2: MDHEN, SYDVKM. The CDR3 DNA reads TGTGCCAGCAGTACGCCGGACAGGGGGAATGAAAAACTGTTTTTT. Amino acid sequence: CASSTPDRGNEKLFF. Variable domain in full (rest from reference TRBV28 and TRBJ1-4): DVKVTQSSRYLVKRTGEKVFLECVQDMDHENMFWYRQDPGLGLRLIYFSYDVKMKEKGDIPEGYSVSREKKERFSLILESASTNQTSMYLCASSTPDRGNEKLFFGSGTQLSVL.

Here the CDR3 reads CASSAGLGYNEQFF. The CDR3 region has the DNA TGTGCCAGCAGTGCGGGACTAGGCTACAATGAGCAGTTCTTC. The genes are TRBV7-3 and TRBJ2-1; 8 bases are shared with TRBD2. The V gene end was trimmed by 6 bases and the J gene end by 3 bases; junction bases not matched to a gene: 4. The CDR3 contains 14 residues. The germline V gene has CDR1 SGHTA and CDR2 FQGTGA.

V is TRBV7-2 and J is TRBJ1-2; D remains unclear. The CDR3 is 14 amino acids. The germline V gene encodes CDR1 SGHTA and CDR2 FQGNSA. V was pared by 8 bases and J by 4 bases, with 17 bases between. CDR3 in DNA: TGTGCCAGCGCATGGGGAAGTCCTATCTATGGCTACACCTTC. Its translation: CASAWGSPIYGYTF.

The rearrangement links TRBV7-2 to TRBJ1-2, with 7 bases that match TRBD1. Germline CDR1 is SGHTA and CDR2 is FQGNSA. The CDR3 extends over 12 amino acids. After removal of 3 bases from V and 7 bases from J, the junction contained 2 bases not matched to a gene. The CDR3 sequence: CASSLTGLGYTF. The DNA for the CDR3 is TGTGCCAGCAGCTTGACAGGGCTTGGCTACACCTTC.

The chain couples TRBV7-9 to TRBJ2-3, with D unclear. This CDR3 spans 13 amino acids. Germline V lookup: CDR1 SEHNR, CDR2 FQNEAQ (reference sequence). V was clipped by 0 bases and J by 4 bases, with 5 bases between them. CDR3 in DNA: TGTGCCAGCAGCTTAGCGATGGCAGATACGCAGTATTTT. Translated, it gives CASSLAMADTQYF.

This clone was detected a few times. The V call is TRBV6-6, the J call TRBJ2-7; D ambiguous. V lost 4 bases to trimming and J lost 2 bases, with 9 bases between them. CDR3 length equals 13 residues. CDR1 is MNHNY and CDR2 is SVGAGI in the germline V gene (reference sequence). This chain's CDR3 is CASSSSITYEQYF. The CDR3, as DNA: TGTGCCAGCAGTTCTAGTATCACCTACGAGCAGTACTTC.

The chain couples TRBV29-1 to TRBJ2-1; 10 bases match TRBD1. The CDR3 has 14 residues. Trimming cost V 6 bases and J 7 bases; bases outside gene matches: 9. CDR1 is SQVTM and CDR2 is ANQGSEA in the germline V gene. For the CDR3, the DNA is TGCAGCGTCGAACCGGGACAGGGGAAGAATGAGCAGTTCTTC. As protein: CSVEPGQGKNEQFF.

In its sample, this clone is medium-sized. This sequence joins TRBV5-6 and TRBJ2-7; 7 positions match TRBD2. The trim removed 0 bases at V and 9 bases at J, leaving 15 bases unmatched. Germline CDR1 SGHDT, CDR2 YYEEEE. The CDR3 covers 16 residues. CDR3 in amino acids: CASSLGETSTWGPQYF. The CDR3, as DNA: TGTGCCAGCAGCTTGGGGGAGACTAGCACGTGGGGACCGCAGTACTTC.

The chain combines TRBV9 with TRBJ2-1; D is unresolved. The ends were cut back, 7 bases at V and 1 base at J, with 6 bases in the middle. The CDR3 is made up of 12 amino acids. The germline CDR1 and CDR2 sequences are SGDLS and YYNGEE. CDR3 in DNA: TGTGCCAGCGAAGGGTCCTACAATGAGCAGTTCTTC. This codes for CASEGSYNEQFF.

V and J are TRBV27 and TRBJ2-3; D is perhaps TRBD2 (6 bases). The CDR3 has 15 residues. V was cut by 6 bases and J by 2 bases, with 15 bases left in between. Germline values: CDR1 MNHEY, CDR2 SMNVEV (reference sequence). CDR3 residues: CASSSDGGYTDTQYF. Written as DNA, the CDR3 is TGTGCCAGCAGCTCGGACGGGGGATACACAGATACGCAGTATTTT.

The chain employs TRBV6-5 and TRBJ2-5; no firm D call. Deletions cut 0 bases from V and 5 bases from J, with 13 bases between. This CDR3 is built from 15 residues. Germline CDR1 MNHEY, CDR2 SVGAGI. The CDR3 is CASSYSPSKEETQYF. CDR3 nucleotide sequence: TGTGCCAGCAGTTACTCCCCATCGAAGGAGGAGACCCAGTACTTC.

The chain employs TRBV29-1 and TRBJ1-2, with unresolved D. Germline CDR1 SQVTM, CDR2 ANQGSEA. The length of the CDR3 is 13 residues. The ends were cut back, 4 bases at V and 4 bases at J, with 13 bases in the middle. In DNA, the CDR3 is TGCAGCGTTGTTATTGAACACGGCTATGGCTACACCTTC. It encodes CSVVIEHGYGYTF. Using reference TRBV29-1 and TRBJ1-2 for the parts outside the CDR3, the full variable domain is SAVISQKPSRDICQRGTSLTIQCQVDSQVTMMFWYRQQPGQSLTLIATANQGSEATYESGFVIDKFPISRPNLTFSTLTVSNMSPEDSSIYLCSVVIEHGYGYTFGSGTRLTVV.

The rearrangement joins TRBV5-4 to TRBJ2-4; D might be TRBD1 (6 bases). The CDR3 spans 14 residues. Trimming left V 3 bases short and J 6 bases short, with 13 bases between. Germline V gives CDR1 SGHNT, CDR2 YYREEE (reference sequence). The CDR3 DNA reads TGTGCCAGCAGCTCCACAGGGCAGGGAAACATTCAGTACTTC. The encoded protein is CASSSTGQGNIQYF.

A few counts support this clone. The chain combines TRBV20-1 with TRBJ1-1, with D uncertain. The CDR3 spans 11 residues. Germline assignment: CDR1 DFQATT and CDR2 SNEGSKA (reference sequence). The V gene lost 5 bases and the J gene lost 3 bases, with 7 bases spanning the gap. This chain's CDR3 is CSAQWYTEAFF. CDR3 DNA: TGCAGTGCTCAATGGTACACTGAAGCTTTCTTT.

The gene calls are TRBV21-1 and TRBJ1-1; the table gives TRBD1 as D, unverified against the DNA. TRBV21-1 is termed a pseudogene. This CDR3 has 16 residues. The CDR3 sequence is CASSLRTGSMNTEAFF. The CDR3 region has the DNA TGTGCCAGCAGCCTACGGACAGGGAGCATGAACACTGAAGCTTTCTTT.

The rearrangement joins TRBV9 to TRBJ2-1; no firm D call. V lost 5 bases to trimming and J lost 1 base, with 13 bases between them. The germline V gene encodes CDR1 SGDLS and CDR2 YYNGEE. The CDR3 has 15 residues. The CDR3 DNA sequence: TGTGCCAGCAGTGGGCGCCGACCATCCTACAATGAGCAGTTCTTC. This gives the protein CASSGRRPSYNEQFF.

The rearrangement joins TRBV5-1 to TRBJ2-5, with D possibly being TRBD1 (6 bases). The CDR3 spans 14 residues. The V and J ends lost 0 bases and 5 bases respectively, with 11 bases between them. The V gene's germline CDR1 is SGHRS and CDR2 YFSETQ. The CDR3 loop reads CASSLGGGEETQYF. CDR3 nucleotides: TGCGCCAGCAGCTTGGGTGGGGGCGAGGAGACCCAGTACTTC.

The chain combines TRBV5-5 with TRBJ1-5; D is unresolved. The germline gives CDR1 SGHKS, CDR2 YYEKEE (reference sequence). Between the trimmed V and J ends, which lost 5 bases and 4 bases, there was a span of 7 bases. The CDR3 contains 12 residues. The CDR3 bases are TGTGCCAGCAGTCGGGAGAATCAGCCCCAGCATTTT. Residues: CASSRENQPQHF.

The genes are TRBV6-5 and TRBJ2-7, with 9 bases aligning to TRBD1. The CDR3 is 14 residues long. Looked up from germline, CDR1 is MNHEY and CDR2 is SVGAGI. The V and J ends lost 2 bases and 7 bases, in that order; junction bases with no gene match: 6. CDR3: CASSYLGTGREQYF. CDR3 sequence (DNA): TGTGCCAGCAGTTACCTCGGGACAGGGAGAGAGCAGTACTTC.

The CDR3 loop reads CASRDTGHWDGYTF. Here the CDR3 DNA reads TGCGCCAGCAGAGATACGGGACACTGGGATGGCTACACCTTC. The V and J genes are TRBV10-2 and TRBJ1-2; the D gene is possibly TRBD1 (6 bases). This CDR3 is 14 amino acids long. Between the trimmed V and J ends, which lost 6 bases and 6 bases, there was a span of 17 bases. CDR1 and CDR2 from the germline V gene are WSHSY and SAAADI.

In DNA form, the CDR3 reads TGTGCCAGCAGCGGCATAGGACCGGCCGAGGGCTATGGCTACACCTTC. Translating gives CASSGIGPAEGYGYTF. The chain recombines TRBV9 with TRBJ1-2; D gene uncertain. V lost 3 bases and J 4 bases, leaving 19 bases between the germline ends. The CDR3 totals 16 residues. CDR1 and CDR2 from the germline V gene are SGDLS and YYNGEE.

The V call is TRBV6-5, the J call TRBJ2-7; D not certain. The germline gives CDR1 MNHEY, CDR2 SVGAGI. There are 13 residues in the CDR3. V was shortened by 0 bases and J by 6 bases, with 9 bases between the two germline ends. The CDR3 loop is CASSYSGSLEQYF. DNA of the CDR3: TGTGCCAGCAGTTACTCCGGGTCTCTCGAGCAGTACTTC.

The CDR3 DNA is TGTGCCAGCAGTTCCTCGGGGCTAGCGGAGACCTACGAGCAGTACTTC. It translates to CASSSSGLAETYEQYF. The rearrangement links TRBV28 to TRBJ2-7; 7 bases line up with TRBD2. The germline CDR1 and CDR2 sequences are MDHEN and SYDVKM. Trimming took 4 bases from V and 2 from J; bases not matched to a gene: 11. The CDR3 totals 16 residues. Complete variable domain (other parts from reference TRBV28 and TRBJ2-7): DVKVTQSSRYLVKRTGEKVFLECVQDMDHENMFWYRQDPGLGLRLIYFSYDVKMKEKGDIPEGYSVSREKKERFSLILESASTNQTSMYLCASSSSGLAETYEQYFGPGTRLTVT.

The chain employs TRBV10-3 and TRBJ1-6; possibly TRBD1 for D (5 bases). This CDR3 has 17 residues. Per germline, CDR1 ENHRY and CDR2 SYGVKD. The V and J ends lost 0 bases and 5 bases respectively, with 14 bases between them. The chain's CDR3 is CAISESGAAGNNSPLHF. The CDR3 DNA sequence: TGTGCCATCAGTGAGTCGGGAGCAGCAGGGAATAATTCACCCCTCCACTTT.

The chain employs TRBV7-9 and TRBJ2-3, with D maybe TRBD2 (5 bases). The CDR3 runs 13 residues. CDR1 and CDR2 (germline): SEHNR, FQNEAQ (reference sequence). Trimming took off 1 base at V and 5 bases at J, with 7 bases between the two ends. The CDR3 protein is CASSLVTKDTQYF. CDR3 sequence (DNA): TGTGCCAGCAGCTTAGTGACTAAAGATACGCAGTATTTT.

The chain recombines TRBV10-1 with TRBJ2-7; no firm D call. CDR1 WNHNN and CDR2 SYGVQD come from the germline V gene (reference sequence). The CDR3 totals 14 residues. With 0 bases removed from V and 6 bases from J, the gap between germline ends came to 12 bases. This CDR3 is CASSESIVPSEQYF. The CDR3 DNA is TGCGCCAGCAGTGAGTCGATAGTCCCCAGCGAGCAGTACTTC.

This clone came up a few times. The chain couples TRBV4-1 to TRBJ1-5; TRBD1 agrees at 7 bases. Per germline, CDR1 MGHRA and CDR2 YSYEKL. With 3 bases clipped from V and 2 bases from J, the junction kept 4 bases outside the gene matches. CDR3 length: 15 residues. CDR3 nucleotides: TGCGCCAGCAGCCAGGACAGGTACGGCAATCAGCCCCAGCATTTT. It translates to CASSQDRYGNQPQHF.

The V gene is TRBV19, the J gene TRBJ1-2; D call uncertain. The V gene's germline CDR1 is LNHDA and CDR2 SQIVND (reference sequence). The CDR3 is 17 residues long. Trimming cost V 0 bases and J 4 bases, with 18 bases left between them. The chain's CDR3 is CASSIEFYEGFGYGYTF. CDR3 in DNA: TGTGCCAGTAGTATAGAGTTCTACGAGGGTTTCGGCTATGGCTACACCTTC.

The V gene is TRBV7-8, the J gene TRBJ1-2; TRBD1 agrees at 8 bases. This CDR3 is built from 14 residues. The ends lost 5 bases at V and 3 bases at J; junction bases unmatched: 5. Germline V lookup: CDR1 SGHVS, CDR2 FQNEAQ. The CDR3 loop is CASSADREYYGYTF. The CDR3 coding sequence is TGTGCCAGCAGCGCGGACAGGGAGTACTATGGCTACACCTTC.

This clone appeared once. This chain connects TRBV13 to TRBJ2-5; D is uncertain. The assigned J gene may be wrong: the sequence end matches TRBJ2-7 better. The CDR3 extends over 13 amino acids. The germline V gene has CDR1 PRHDT and CDR2 FYEKMQ (reference sequence). CDR3 DNA: TGTGCCAGCAGCGCCGCTACTTCTTACGAGCAGTACTTC. Translated, it gives CASSAATSYEQYF.